The rows below give T cell receptor beta chains drawn from one sample of a study of shared clonotypes between healthy human individuals. Profiling relied on immunoSEQ multiplex PCR, and the TCRdb table lists in-frame clones only, not all of them. The repertoire holds over 1.5 million clones, with 98% as singletons. The sample comprised naive CD4+ T cells sorted from blood. Receptors were obtained from a man younger than 40 in good health. The CDR3 runs from the conserved cysteine through the conserved F or W. The D gene is left open where the match is weak. Some rows have no size entry. The others give once, few or many, or a class for an expanded clone.

J	V	size	D	DNA	CDR3
TRBJ2-1	TRBV7-8	NA	TRBD2	TGTGCCAGCAGCTTAGTGATCGGCGGGAGGGCCGCGTACAATGAGCAGTTCTTC	CASSLVIGGRAAYNEQFF
TRBJ2-4	TRBV9	NA	NA	TGTGCCAGCAGCGTAGGGGCAGACATGAGCATAAACATTCAGTACTTC	CASSVGADMSINIQYF
TRBJ2-1	TRBV29-1	NA	TRBD2	TGCAGCTCCGGGACTAGCGATCCCTACAATGAGCAGTTCTTC	CSSGTSDPYNEQFF
TRBJ2-5	TRBV19	NA	TRBD2	TGTGCCAGTAAACCTAGCGGGAGTTGGGGGGAGACCCAGTACTTC	CASKPSGSWGETQYF
TRBJ1-2	TRBV5-1	NA	NA	TGCGCCAGCAGCAGGGACCCAGGGGAGAACTATGGCTACACCTTC	CASSRDPGENYGYTF
TRBJ2-2	TRBV10-3	once	TRBD2	TGTGCCATCAGTGAGTCAGCGGGAGGGCCCATCGGGGAGCTGTTTTTT	CAISESAGGPIGELFF
TRBJ2-1	TRBV29-1	NA	NA	TGCAGCGCTCAACAGGGCTATCGGTCTTACAGTGAGCAGTTCTTC	CSAQQGYRSYSEQFF
TRBJ1-1	TRBV18	NA	TRBD1	TGTGCCAGCTCTCAAATACCAGTGGACAGGGGGAACACTGAAGCTTTCTTT	CASSQIPVDRGNTEAFF
TRBJ2-1	TRBV5-1	NA	NA	TGCGCCAGCAGCCGCCCCAGCTCAGGTCAGTCGGGCCTATACAATGAGCAGTTCTTC	CASSRPSSGQSGLYNEQFF
TRBJ2-1	TRBV5-4	NA	TRBD1	TGTGCCAGCAGACCACAGGGCGGCACAGGGGTCCGGTCCTACAATGAGCAGTTCTTC	CASRPQGGTGVRSYNEQFF
TRBJ2-1	TRBV27	NA	NA	TGTGCCAGCAGTTCCCAGGGTAGTGCTGAGCAGTTCTTC	CASSSQGSAEQFF
TRBJ2-1	TRBV25-1	NA	TRBD2	TGTGCCAGCAGTGAGTCGACTAGCGGGAAATACAATGAGCAGTTCTTC	CASSESTSGKYNEQFF
TRBJ2-1	TRBV29-1	NA	NA	TGCAGCGCCACCATTCAGCGTACCCACCATGAGCAGTTCTTC	CSATIQRTHHEQFF
TRBJ2-1	TRBV18	NA	TRBD2	TGTGCCAGCACCCCCCGGCGGGAGTGGTACAATGAGCAGTTCTTC	CASTPRREWYNEQFF
TRBJ2-7	TRBV18	once	TRBD1	TGTGCCAGCTCAAGCGACAGGGCGGTCTTCCACGAGCAGTACTTC	CASSSDRAVFHEQYF
TRBJ2-2	TRBV27	NA	TRBD2	TGTGCCAGCAGTTTCTCCGGGAGGGAGGGGGAGCTGTTTTTT	CASSFSGREGELFF
TRBJ1-1	TRBV7-8	NA	NA	TGTGCCAGCAGCTTAAGTTTCTACACTGAAGCTTTCTTT	CASSLSFYTEAFF
TRBJ2-2	TRBV5-4	NA	TRBD2	TGTGCCAGCAGTCCAGGGACTAGCGGGAGAATCGGCGGCGGGGAGCTGTTTTTT	CASSPGTSGRIGGGELFF
TRBJ2-1	TRBV30	NA	TRBD2	TGTGCCTGGAGAGGGGGATACCGACTAGCGGGAGAGTTGTACAATGAGCAGTTCTTC	CAWRGGYRLAGELYNEQFF
TRBJ2-1	TRBV5-4	NA	TRBD1	TGTGCCAGCAGGAAAGCGCAGGGGGCGGGTGTCGATGAGCAGTTCTTC	CASRKAQGAGVDEQFF
TRBJ1-1	TRBV5-4	NA	TRBD1	TGTGCCAGCAGCTTGGGACAGGGCTTTGACACTGAAGCTTTCTTT	CASSLGQGFDTEAFF
TRBJ2-1	TRBV29-1	NA	NA	TGCAGCGTTCTAAAGACAGACCCGGGGTCCTACAATGAGCAGTTCTTC	CSVLKTDPGSYNEQFF
TRBJ2-7	TRBV18	NA	NA	TGTGCCAGCTCACCAAAGGGCTTCGAGCAGTACTTC	CASSPKGFEQYF
TRBJ2-5	TRBV14	NA	TRBD2	TGTGCCAGCAGCCAAGCTCCATTCGGGACTAGCGGGAGAGAGACCCAGTACTTC	CASSQAPFGTSGRETQYF
TRBJ2-3	TRBV7-9	NA	TRBD2	TGTGCCAGCAGCCCTAGGGGGACTAGCGTAGATACGCAGTATTTT	CASSPRGTSVDTQYF
TRBJ1-4	TRBV30	once	TRBD1	TGTGCCTGGGGACAGGCCGCGACAACAAATGAAAAACTGTTTTTT	CAWGQAATTNEKLFF
TRBJ1-5	TRBV7-2	NA	NA	TGTGCCAGCAGCTTAGTGGGTGATAGCAATCAGCCCCAGCATTTT	CASSLVGDSNQPQHF
TRBJ2-7	TRBV28	NA	NA	TGTGCCAGCATTTTTACCGGGAGCGTGGGCGAGCAGTACTTC	CASIFTGSVGEQYF
TRBJ1-2	TRBV7-9	once	TRBD1	TGTGCCAGCATGAAACAGGGGCCCAAAAGTTATGGCTACACCTTC	CASMKQGPKSYGYTF
TRBJ1-5	TRBV10-3	NA	TRBD1	TGTGCCATCAGGCCCGGGGACAGGAATCAGCCCCAGCATTTT	CAIRPGDRNQPQHF
TRBJ2-2	TRBV18	NA	NA	TGTGCCAGCTCACCAAGGATACAGGAGAACACCGGGGAGCTGTTTTTT	CASSPRIQENTGELFF
TRBJ1-5	TRBV27	once	NA	TGTGCCAGCAGTTTAATCGGAAGGGGGATAAACAATCAGCCCCAGCATTTT	CASSLIGRGINNQPQHF
TRBJ2-2	TRBV6-5	NA	NA	TGTGCCAGCAGTTTTTTTAGGCAGAGCGACACCGGGGAGCTGTTTTTT	CASSFFRQSDTGELFF
TRBJ2-2	TRBV6-1	NA	NA	TGTGCCAGCAGTGATTTAGCAATGACTGGCGGGGAGCTGTTTTTT	CASSDLAMTGGELFF
TRBJ2-1	TRBV19	once	TRBD2	TGTGCCAGTAGTATCTTCGATCTAGCGGGCCCTCGGAGGAATGAGCAGTTCTTC	CASSIFDLAGPRRNEQFF
TRBJ1-3	TRBV7-8	NA	TRBD1	TGTGCCAGCAGCTCCCTGACAGGGACTGGAAACACCATATATTTT	CASSSLTGTGNTIYF
TRBJ2-7	TRBV18	NA	TRBD2	TGTGCCAGCTCATCGGGACTAGCGGGAGCATCCTACGAGCAGTACTTC	CASSSGLAGASYEQYF
TRBJ2-7	TRBV6-1	once	TRBD1	TGTGCCAGCAGAGACAGGGCCTACTACGAGCAGTACTTC	CASRDRAYYEQYF
TRBJ2-1	TRBV2	NA	TRBD2	TGTGCCAGCAGTGACCAAACAAGGACTAGCGGGAGATCTGAGCAGTTCTTC	CASSDQTRTSGRSEQFF
TRBJ1-4	TRBV5-1	NA	NA	TGCGCCAGCAGCTTGGGGGGTTTAGCTAATGAAAAACTGTTTTTT	CASSLGGLANEKLFF
TRBJ2-7	TRBV6-1	NA	TRBD1	TGTGCCAGCAGTGTCGCAGGGGGCTACGAGCAGTACTTC	CASSVAGGYEQYF
TRBJ1-1	TRBV28	NA	NA	TGTGCCAGCAGCCAGGGATGGACTGAAGCTTTCTTT	CASSQGWTEAFF
TRBJ2-7	TRBV28	NA	NA	TGTGCCAGCAGGGGGGTATTCCCCAACGAGCAGTACTTC	CASRGVFPNEQYF
TRBJ2-7	TRBV5-1	NA	TRBD2	TGCGCCAGCAGCCCCCCGGGGGGAGCGGGGGAGCAGTACTTC	CASSPPGGAGEQYF
TRBJ2-2	TRBV7-3	NA	TRBD1	TGTGCCAGCAGCCCAGGGGGCGCGACCGGGGAGCTGTTTTTT	CASSPGGATGELFF
TRBJ2-7	TRBV4-3	NA	NA	TGCGCCAGCAGCCAAGATGCAGGGGCCTACGAGCAGTACTTC	CASSQDAGAYEQYF
TRBJ2-3	TRBV28	NA	TRBD2	TGTGCCAGCAGTCCCCCGGCTAGCGGGAGGCGGGCAGATACGCAGTATTTT	CASSPPASGRRADTQYF
TRBJ2-7	TRBV10-3	NA	TRBD1	TGTGCCATCAGTGAGTTAGTCGGACAGGGGGCCCACGAGCAGTACTTC	CAISELVGQGAHEQYF
TRBJ2-3	TRBV18	NA	NA	TGTGCCAGCTCTCCACTTAGAGATACGCAGTATTTT	CASSPLRDTQYF
TRBJ1-1	TRBV6-1	NA	NA	TGTGCCAGCAGTGAAGCCCCACCGGAGGGTAGGGGTGAAGCTTTCTTT	CASSEAPPEGRGEAFF
TRBJ1-4	TRBV5-1	NA	TRBD1	TGCGCCAGCAGCTTGGGCTTAGGACAGGGTTTAAATGAAAAACTGTTTTTT	CASSLGLGQGLNEKLFF
TRBJ1-2	TRBV2	NA	NA	TGTGCCAGCGTAATACGGGGATCTAACTATGGCTACACCTTC	CASVIRGSNYGYTF
TRBJ2-6	TRBV5-1	NA	TRBD1	TGCGCCAGCAGCTTGGCCCTCCGGGCGGTAGGGGGCGTGAACTCTGGGGCCAACGTCCTGACTTTC	CASSLALRAVGGVNSGANVLTF
TRBJ2-7	TRBV27	NA	NA	TGTGCCAGCAGTTTATCTGAAGATTACGGGCAGTACTTC	CASSLSEDYGQYF
TRBJ1-5	TRBV4-3	NA	TRBD1	TGCGCCAGCAGTCGGGACAGAGCTAATCAGCCCCAGCATTTT	CASSRDRANQPQHF
TRBJ2-1	TRBV6-5	NA	NA	TGTGCCAGCAGTTACTCCGCGACAGTCAATGAGCAGTTCTTC	CASSYSATVNEQFF
TRBJ2-7	TRBV7-3	NA	TRBD2	TGTGCCAGCAGCCTCACCGGACTAGCGGGCCACGAGCAGTACTTC	CASSLTGLAGHEQYF
TRBJ1-5	TRBV27	NA	NA	TGTGCCAGCAGCCCGGGACCCCAGCAGCCCCAGCATTTT	CASSPGPQQPQHF
TRBJ1-1	TRBV1	NA	NA	TGCACCAGCAGCCAAGTGGACAGGGGCACTGAAGCTTTCTTT	CTSSQVDRGTEAFF
TRBJ1-1	TRBV5-4	NA	NA	TGTGCCAGCAGCCCCGGCCCGGTATCTGAAGCTTTCTTT	CASSPGPVSEAFF